This T cell receptor (beta chain) was documented in a study of blood T cell repertoires in COVID-19. About the research overall: PBMCs, B-cell-depleted T cells, or T cells provided the cDNA or gDNA that made up the material.

How the authors handled the data: Cell counts per sample came from amplifying reference gene primers. Measured with immunoSEQ multiplex PCR; TCRdb has only the in-frame clones, and not every one. V, J and clone size are those of that table, while D and trimming were read from the DNA. The sample contains just under 350,000 clones, 85% to 90% of which appear only once. J was trimmed by 6 bases and V by 5 bases; bases with no gene match: 10. CDR3 length equals 13 residues. Per germline, CDR1 SQVTM and CDR2 ANQGSEA. The specimen was peripheral blood. This TCR was sampled from a woman in her seventies with COVID-19, enrolled during active disease. The rearrangement uses TRBV29-1 and TRBJ2-7; TRBD1 aligns across 7 bases. In DNA form, the CDR3 reads TGCAGCGTTTCGACAGGGTCGAAAGGCGAGCAGTACTTC. Encoded protein: CSVSTGSKGEQYF.